These 2 T cell receptor beta chains share one sample of origin, sequenced in a study of blood T cell repertoires in COVID-19. Sequencing was performed with immunoSEQ multiplex PCR; in TCRdb, only in-frame clones are kept and a portion is missing. The table records 70,000 or so clones, roughly 90% of them present only once. Sequenced sample: peripheral blood. The receptors shown here come from a man over 45 with acute or convalescent COVID-19.

J is TRBJ1-6 and V is TRBV7-9; D not certain. Trimming cost V 3 bases and J 7 bases, with 16 bases left between them. This CDR3 spans 16 amino acids. The germline V gene has CDR1 SEHNR and CDR2 FQNEAQ (reference sequence). The CDR3 region is CASSFMWVTTNSPLHF. The CDR3 DNA reads TGTGCCAGCAGCTTTATGTGGGTGACTACGAATTCACCCCTCCACTTT.

The J gene is TRBJ2-1, the V gene TRBV9; TRBD2 matches at 11 bases. This CDR3 is 16 amino acids long. After removal of 1 base from V and 5 bases from J, the junction contained 5 bases not matched to a gene. Germline V gene data show CDR1 as SGDLS and CDR2 as YYNGEE. The CDR3 sequence: CASSVSSGGTHNEQFF. The DNA of the CDR3 is TGTGCCAGCAGCGTATCTAGCGGGGGGACACACAATGAGCAGTTCTTC. Complete variable domain (other parts from reference TRBV9 and TRBJ2-1): DSGVTQTPKHLITATGQRVTLRCSPRSGDLSVYWYQQSLDQGLQFLIQYYNGEERAKGNILERFSAQQFPDLHSELNLSSLELGDSALYFCASSVSSGGTHNEQFFGPGTRLTVL.